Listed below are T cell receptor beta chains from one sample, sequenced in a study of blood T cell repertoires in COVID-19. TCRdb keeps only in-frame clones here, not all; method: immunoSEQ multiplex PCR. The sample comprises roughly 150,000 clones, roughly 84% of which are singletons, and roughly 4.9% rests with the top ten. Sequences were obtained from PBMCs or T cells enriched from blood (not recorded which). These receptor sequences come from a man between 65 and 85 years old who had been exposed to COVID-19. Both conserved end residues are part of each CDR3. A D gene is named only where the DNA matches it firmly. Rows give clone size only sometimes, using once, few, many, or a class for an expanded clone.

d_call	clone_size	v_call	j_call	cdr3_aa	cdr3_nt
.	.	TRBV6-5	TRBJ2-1	CASSYSYSNEQFF	TGTGCCAGCAGTTACTCGTACAGCAATGAGCAGTTCTTC
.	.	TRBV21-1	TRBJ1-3	CASRGGAEGNTIYF	TGTGCCAGCAGAGGGGGCGCGGAAGGAAACACCATATATTTT
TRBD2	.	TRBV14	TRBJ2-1	CASSLPSRGLAGRDNEQFF	TGTGCCAGCAGCCTCCCGTCCCGGGGACTAGCGGGACGAGACAATGAGCAGTTCTTC
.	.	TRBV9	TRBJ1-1	CASSVEGVTEAFF	TGTGCCAGCAGCGTAGAGGGGGTGACTGAAGCTTTCTTT
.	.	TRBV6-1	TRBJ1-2	CASSEDGVNYGYTF	TGTGCCAGCAGTGAAGACGGAGTTAACTATGGCTACACCTTC
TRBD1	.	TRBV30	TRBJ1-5	CAWSGGTGNQPQHF	TGTGCCTGGAGTGGGGGGACAGGGAATCAGCCCCAGCATTTT
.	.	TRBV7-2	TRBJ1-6	CASSQGSGLYNSPLHF	TGTGCCAGCAGCCAGGGGAGTGGACTCTATAATTCACCCCTCCACTTT
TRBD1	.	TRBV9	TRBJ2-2	CASSPQGAGGELFF	TGTGCCAGCAGCCCACAGGGGGCGGGCGGGGAGCTGTTTTTT
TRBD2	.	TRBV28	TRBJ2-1	CASSQGLGQFF	TGTGCCAGCAGTCAAGGACTAGGGCAGTTCTTC
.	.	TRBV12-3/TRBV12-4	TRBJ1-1	CASSLSGWTEAFF	TGTGCCAGCAGTTTATCCGGTTGGACTGAAGCTTTCTTT
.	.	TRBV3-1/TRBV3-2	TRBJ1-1	CASSQDLTGEAFF	TGTGCCAGCAGCCAAGATCTAACGGGTGAAGCTTTCTTT
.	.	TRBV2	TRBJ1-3	CASSVGSLDSGNTIYF	TGTGCCAGCAGCGTGGGCAGCCTTGACTCTGGAAACACCATATATTTT
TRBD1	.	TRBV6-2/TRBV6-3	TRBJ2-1	CASSYRQGAGSSSYNEQFF	TGTGCCAGCAGTTACCGACAGGGGGCTGGTTCAAGCTCCTACAATGAGCAGTTCTTC
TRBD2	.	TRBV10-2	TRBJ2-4	CAVLSGRGSGNIQYF	TGCGCCGTCCTAAGCGGGAGGGGGAGTGGAAACATTCAGTACTTC
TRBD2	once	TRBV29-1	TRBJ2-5	CSAAKNLAVLQETQYF	TGCAGCGCCGCGAAAAATCTAGCGGTGCTCCAAGAGACCCAGTACTTC
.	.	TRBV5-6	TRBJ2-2	CASSLSGAGELFF	TGTGCCAGCAGCTTGTCAGGGGCCGGGGAGCTGTTTTTT
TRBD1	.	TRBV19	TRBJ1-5	CASSIDRGRWDQPQHF	TGTGCCAGTAGTATAGACAGGGGGCGATGGGATCAGCCCCAGCATTTT
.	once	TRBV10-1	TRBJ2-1	CASRDDRSSYNEQFF	TGCGCCAGCAGGGACGACAGGAGCTCCTACAATGAGCAGTTCTTC
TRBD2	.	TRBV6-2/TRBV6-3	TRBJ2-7	CASSYSGGAEQYF	TGTGCCAGCAGTTACTCCGGGGGGGCCGAGCAGTACTTC
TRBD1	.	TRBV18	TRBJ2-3	CASSGQGTDTQYF	TGTGCCAGCTCGGGACAGGGGACAGATACGCAGTATTTT
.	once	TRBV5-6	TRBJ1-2	CASSSTTGRRAYGYTF	TGTGCCAGCAGCTCTACGACAGGAAGGCGGGCCTATGGCTACACCTTC
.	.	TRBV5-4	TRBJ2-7	CASSPTTGSSYEQYF	TGTGCCAGCAGCCCCACTACGGGTAGCTCCTACGAGCAGTACTTC
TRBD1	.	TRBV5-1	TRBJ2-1	CASNRNRGIDNEQFF	TGCGCCAGCAACAGGAACAGGGGGATCGACAATGAGCAGTTCTTC
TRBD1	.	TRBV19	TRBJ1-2	CASRGDRTNYGYTF	TGTGCCAGTAGGGGGGACAGGACCAACTATGGCTACACCTTC
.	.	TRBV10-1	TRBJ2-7	CASSVGSRYEQYF	TGCGCCAGCAGCGTTGGGAGCCGCTACGAGCAGTACTTC
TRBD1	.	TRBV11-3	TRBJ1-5	CASSSGQGLCYQPQHF	TGTGCCAGCAGCTCAGGACAGGGTTTGTGTTATCAGCCCCAGCATTTT
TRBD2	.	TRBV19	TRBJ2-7	CASSTTGLVGEQYF	TGTGCCAGTAGTACTACAGGACTAGTCGGGGAGCAGTACTTC
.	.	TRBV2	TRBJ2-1	CASSESANNEQFF	TGTGCCAGCAGTGAATCAGCGAACAATGAGCAGTTCTTC
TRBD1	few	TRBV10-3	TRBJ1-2	CAISDPQGADYGYTF	TGTGCCATCAGTGACCCCCAGGGGGCCGACTATGGCTACACCTTC
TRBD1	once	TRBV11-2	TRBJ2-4	CASSMTGTGDIAKNIQYF	TGTGCCAGCAGCATGACCGGGACAGGGGACATAGCCAAAAACATTCAGTACTTC
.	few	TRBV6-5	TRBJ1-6	CASSYGRGVGSPLHF	TGTGCCAGCAGTTACGGCCGGGGAGTGGGATCACCCCTCCACTTT
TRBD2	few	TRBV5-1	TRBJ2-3	CASSSGLAGEKGTDTQYF	TGCGCCAGCAGCTCCGGACTAGCGGGAGAGAAGGGCACAGATACGCAGTATTTT
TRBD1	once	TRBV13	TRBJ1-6	CASSPDRDSPLHF	TGTGCCAGCAGCCCTGACAGGGATTCACCCCTCCACTTT
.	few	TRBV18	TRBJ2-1	CASSPTDWPNEQFF	TGTGCCAGCTCACCCACGGACTGGCCAAATGAGCAGTTCTTC
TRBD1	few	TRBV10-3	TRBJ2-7	CAIKGTTDRASEQYF	TGTGCCATCAAAGGGACCACGGACAGGGCTTCCGAGCAGTACTTC
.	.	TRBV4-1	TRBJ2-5	CASSLTRGTGTFQETQYF	TGCGCCAGCAGCTTAACCCGGGGGACTGGAACATTCCAAGAGACCCAGTACTTC
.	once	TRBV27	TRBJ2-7	CASRSLMGRLDEQYF	TGTGCCAGCAGATCCCTGATGGGGCGGTTAGACGAGCAGTACTTC
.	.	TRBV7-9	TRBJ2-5	CASSRIPPGVETQYF	TGTGCCAGCAGCCGAATACCCCCAGGGGTGGAGACCCAGTACTTC
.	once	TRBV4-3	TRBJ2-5	CASSQDGAARGTQYF	TGCGCCAGCAGCCAAGATGGGGCGGCAAGAGGGACCCAGTACTTC
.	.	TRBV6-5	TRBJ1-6	CASKVAREYSPLHF	TGTGCCAGCAAAGTAGCCCGGGAGTATTCACCCCTCCACTTT
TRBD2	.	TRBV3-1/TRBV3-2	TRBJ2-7	CASSYSRLASYEQYF	TGTGCCAGCAGCTATTCCCGACTAGCCTCCTACGAGCAGTACTTC
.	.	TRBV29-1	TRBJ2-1	CSVEGSLLKEQFF	TGCAGCGTTGAGGGCAGCCTACTTAAGGAGCAGTTCTTC
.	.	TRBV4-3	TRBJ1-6	CASSQDQNSPLHF	TGCGCCAGCAGCCAAGATCAAAATTCACCCCTCCACTTT
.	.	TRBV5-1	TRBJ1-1	CASSIEKELNTEAFF	TGCGCCAGCAGCATCGAAAAGGAGCTGAACACTGAAGCTTTCTTT
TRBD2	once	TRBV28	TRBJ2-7	CASSLLAGGPYEQYF	TGTGCCAGCAGTTTACTAGCGGGAGGGCCCTACGAGCAGTACTTC
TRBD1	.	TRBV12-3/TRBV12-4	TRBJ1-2	CASSTTGEGYTF	TGTGCCAGCAGTACGACAGGGGAAGGCTACACCTTC
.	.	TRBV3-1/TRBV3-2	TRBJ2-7	CASSPLRQTSPEGTYEQYF	TGTGCCAGCAGCCCCCTAAGACAGACTAGTCCAGAAGGGACCTACGAGCAGTACTTC
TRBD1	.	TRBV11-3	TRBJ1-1	CASSLRRDRGGGTEAFF	TGTGCCAGCAGCTTACGGCGAGACAGGGGAGGAGGGACTGAAGCTTTCTTT
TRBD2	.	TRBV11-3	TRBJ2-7	CASSLESGGSHEQYF	TGTGCCAGCAGCTTAGAGTCTGGCGGGAGCCACGAGCAGTACTTC
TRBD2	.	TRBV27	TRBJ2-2	CASSFRGGGELFF	TGTGCCAGCAGTTTTCGCGGGGGCGGGGAGCTGTTTTTT
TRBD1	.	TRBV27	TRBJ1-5	CASRGQPNQPQHF	TGTGCCAGCAGGGGACAGCCAAATCAGCCCCAGCATTTT
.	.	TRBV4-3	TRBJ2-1	CASSQMQASNEQFF	TGCGCCAGCAGCCAAATGCAGGCAAGCAATGAGCAGTTCTTC
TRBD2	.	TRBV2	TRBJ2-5	CASSERVGTGVSSELAGDQETQYF	TGTGCCAGCAGTGAAAGGGTAGGGACAGGAGTTTCCAGTGAACTAGCGGGGGACCAAGAGACCCAGTACTTC
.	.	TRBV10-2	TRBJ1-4	CASSESSYREKLFF	TGCGCCAGCAGTGAGTCTTCCTATCGGGAAAAACTGTTTTTT